The text below deals with one T cell receptor beta chain. No antigen is known for it. This specimen comes from a study of graft-versus-host responses after intestinal transplantation. General study findings and limits: The highest levels of circulating GvH clones went along with early declines in HvG clones after transplant. Detected in recipient marrow were GvH clones, some of which were first observed in ileum or blood.

Clones were read by immunoSEQ multiplex PCR, and TCRdb kept only the in-frame ones, dropping some. The table records about 78,000 clones, roughly 90% of them present only once. Germline CDR1 reads SGHVS; CDR2 reads FQNEAQ. This CDR3 is 15 amino acids long. With 1 base clipped from V and 8 bases from J, the junction kept 8 bases outside the gene matches. This sample comprised unstimulated CD8+ T cells sorted from spleen or lymph node cells, obtained before transplant. The clonotype was recovered from a human donor who was the organ donor for an intestinal transplant. The gene calls are TRBV7-8 and TRBJ1-2; 9 bases line up with TRBD1. This CDR3 is CASSLGVGQGSGYTF. CDR3 nucleotides: TGTGCCAGCAGCTTAGGAGTCGGACAGGGGAGCGGCTACACCTTC.